This entry lists 10 T cell receptor beta chains sequenced from one sample in a study of cytomegalovirus exposure and HLA in healthy donors. In the PCR, 60 Vbeta and 13 Jbeta primers were used. Profiled with immunoSEQ multiplex PCR; TCRdb holds only in-frame clones, not every one. The sample has 150,000 to 200,000 clones; 82% are singletons. The sequenced sample was PBMCs. The receptors here all came from a woman between 45 and 65 years old in good health and CMV-seronegative.

The chain combines TRBV5-1 with TRBJ2-1, with 8 bases identical to TRBD2. The CDR3 is 15 amino acids. Germline V gene data show CDR1 as SGHRS and CDR2 as YFSETQ. V trimming: 0 bases; J trimming: 5 bases; junction bases outside the gene matches: 4. The CDR3 reads CASSLAAAGDNEQFF. The CDR3 coding sequence is TGCGCCAGCAGCTTGGCCGCAGCGGGAGACAATGAGCAGTTCTTC. The entire variable domain, with the rest obtained from reference TRBV5-1 and TRBJ2-1, is as follows: KAGVTQTPRYLIKTRGQQVTLSCSPISGHRSVSWYQQTPGQGLQFLFEYFSETQRNKGNFPGRFSGRQFSNSRSEMNVSTLELGDSALYLCASSLAAAGDNEQFFGPGTRLTVL.

The chain employs TRBV10-3 and TRBJ1-2, with 9 bases that match TRBD1. The germline CDR1 and CDR2 sequences are ENHRY and SYGVKD. The ends lost 4 bases at V and 7 bases at J; junction bases unmatched: 4. The CDR3 covers 13 residues. The CDR3: CAISAQGAAGYTF. DNA for the CDR3: TGTGCCATCAGTGCACAGGGGGCGGCTGGCTACACCTTC.

The rearrangement joins TRBV10-1 to TRBJ2-3; 13 nucleotides match TRBD2. Germline CDR1 WNHNN, CDR2 SYGVQD (reference sequence). The CDR3 covers 16 residues. V was clipped by 5 bases and J by 6 bases; unmatched bases: 8. The CDR3 sequence: CASSTGLAGRADTQYF. As DNA, the CDR3 is TGCGCCAGCAGTACGGGACTAGCGGGAAGGGCGGATACGCAGTATTTT.

The chain has TRBV9 and TRBJ1-4, with D uncertain. CDR3 size: 14 residues. CDR1 is SGDLS and CDR2 is YYNGEE in the germline V gene. The V end was cut by 3 bases, the J end by 8 bases, with 14 bases between. This CDR3 reads CASSASPSSEKLFF. CDR3 sequence (DNA): TGTGCCAGCAGCGCCTCCCCGTCCTCCGAAAAACTGTTTTTT.

The chain links TRBV27 to TRBJ2-4, with 9 bases lining up with TRBD1. The CDR3 runs 14 residues. Unmatched junction bases numbered 8, after V lost 6 bases and J lost 8 bases. Germline lookup yields CDR1 MNHEY and CDR2 SMNVEV (reference sequence). The CDR3 coding sequence is TGTGCCAGCAGAATACAGGGGGCCGGGGACATTCAGTACTTC. It is translated as CASRIQGAGDIQYF.

The CDR3 loop reads CASSLGGAWTDTQYF. DNA for the CDR3: TGTGCCAGCAGCTTAGGCGGAGCCTGGACAGATACGCAGTATTTT. This chain links TRBV11-3 with TRBJ2-3; D is undetermined. Between the trimmed V and J ends, which lost 1 base and 3 bases, there was a span of 11 bases. The CDR3 contains 15 residues. In germline, CDR1 is SGHNT, CDR2 YENEEA.

The chain carries TRBV5-6 and TRBJ2-6; D is ambiguous. Between the trimmed V and J ends, which lost 4 bases and 1 base, there was a span of 9 bases. This CDR3 region has 15 residues. Per germline, CDR1 SGHDT and CDR2 YYEEEE. The CDR3: CASSMGRSGANVLTF. In DNA, the CDR3 is TGTGCCAGCAGCATGGGTCGGTCTGGGGCCAACGTCCTGACTTTC.

V gene TRBV5-1 combines with J gene TRBJ2-5, with D possibly TRBD1 on 7 matching bases. Germline CDR1 is SGHRS and CDR2 is YFSETQ. The CDR3 contains 14 residues. V was clipped by 7 bases and J by 5 bases, with 18 bases between them. This chain's CDR3 is CASRQDPGGETQYF. The DNA of the CDR3 is TGCGCCAGCCGACAGGATCCAGGGGGGGAGACCCAGTACTTC.

The rearrangement joins TRBV18 to TRBJ2-3, with a tentative D call TRBD1 (5 bases). Germline loops: CDR1 KGHSH, CDR2 LQKENI. The CDR3 has 13 amino acids. V was shortened by 1 base and J by 3 bases, with 5 bases between the two germline ends. CDR3 residues: CASSPQGTDTQYF. In nucleotides, the CDR3 is TGTGCCAGCTCACCACAGGGGACAGATACGCAGTATTTT.

V gene TRBV7-9 combines with J gene TRBJ2-7; 10 bases are a match to TRBD2. There are 16 residues in the CDR3. In germline, CDR1 is SEHNR, CDR2 FQNEAQ (reference sequence). V was clipped by 5 bases and J by 2 bases; unmatched bases: 9. The CDR3 is CASSSGGASAAYEQYF. For the CDR3, the DNA is TGTGCCAGCAGCAGCGGGGGGGCCTCGGCTGCCTACGAGCAGTACTTC.